Listed here are 8 T cell receptor beta chains from one sample, sequenced in a study of a mutant IDH1 vaccine in newly diagnosed glioma. These receptors lack a known antigen. This sample's time point: week 35, safety follow-up. Topical imiquimod was applied with each vaccine dose, which held 300 ug of mutant IDH1 20-mer peptide. Produced via immunoSEQ multiplex PCR; TCRdb's table is partial and in-frame only. Of over 55,000 clones listed, 81% are singletons. The input for sequencing was PBMCs, taken from a glioma patient whose treatment included an IDH1 peptide vaccine. Source of these receptors: a man between 40 and 49 years old with glioma.

This sequence joins TRBV30 and TRBJ2-1; TRBD1 is a possible D gene (6 bases). CDR1 is GTSNPN, CDR2 SVGIG, per germline (reference sequence). Trimming stripped 5 bases from V and 7 bases from J, with 15 bases between. CDR3 size: 13 residues. The CDR3: CAWAGQPGNEQFF. The CDR3 bases are TGTGCCTGGGCCGGACAGCCGGGGAATGAGCAGTTCTTC.

The gene calls are TRBV19 and TRBJ2-1; tentatively, D is TRBD2 (7 bases). V dropped 7 bases and J dropped 8 bases, with 18 bases sitting between them. Germline V lookup: CDR1 LNHDA, CDR2 SQIVND (reference sequence). The length of the CDR3 is 14 residues. The DNA of the CDR3 is TGTGCCAGTATCAATTGGAGGGAGGGGGATGAGCAGTTCTTC. Protein: CASINWREGDEQFF.

The chain employs TRBV7-9 and TRBJ1-1, with a weak D call TRBD1 (5 bases). The CDR3 has 15 amino acids. V was shortened by 5 bases and J by 0 bases, with 13 bases between the two germline ends. Germline CDR1 and CDR2: SEHNR and FQNEAQ (reference sequence). The CDR3 loop is CASSETGTVNTEAFF. CDR3 DNA sequence: TGTGCCAGCAGCGAAACCGGGACGGTGAACACTGAAGCTTTCTTT. Based on the CDR3 plus reference TRBV7-9 and TRBJ1-1, the full variable domain is DTGVSQNPRHKITKRGQNVTFRCDPISEHNRLYWYRQTLGQGPEFLTYFQNEAQLEKSRLLSDRFSAERPKGSFSTLEIQRTEQGDSAMYLCASSETGTVNTEAFFGQGTRLTVV.

This clone was seen only a few times. The rearrangement links TRBV15 to TRBJ1-2; D not certain. CDR1 and CDR2 (germline): LNHNV, YYDKDF (reference sequence). This CDR3 has 16 residues. Trimming took off 0 bases at V and 2 bases at J, with 13 bases between the two ends. The CDR3 here is CATSRDQEGLNYGYTF. The CDR3 region has the DNA TGTGCCACCAGCAGAGATCAAGAGGGTCTCAACTATGGCTACACCTTC.

This chain joins TRBV5-4 and TRBJ2-5; D unclear. V lost 5 bases and J 3 bases, leaving 8 bases between the germline ends. CDR1 SGHNT and CDR2 YYREEE come from the germline V gene (reference sequence). The CDR3 has 12 amino acids. CDR3 coding DNA: TGTGCCAGCAGACGTCAGGAAGAGACCCAGTACTTC. The encoded protein is CASRRQEETQYF.

This chain connects TRBV7-9 to TRBJ1-4, with unresolved D. The CDR3 covers 13 residues. Trimming cost V 6 bases and J 8 bases, with 13 bases left between them. Germline V lookup: CDR1 SEHNR, CDR2 FQNEAQ (reference sequence). The CDR3 reads CASSYRAGEKLFF. Written as DNA, the CDR3 is TGTGCCAGCAGTTACCGAGCGGGAGAAAAACTGTTTTTT.

The chain carries TRBV2 and TRBJ2-7, with D possibly being TRBD2 (6 bases). The germline gives CDR1 SNHLY, CDR2 FYNNEI. This CDR3 is built from 12 residues. Trimming left V 6 bases short and J 7 bases short, with 13 bases between. The CDR3 region is CASRRDPGEQYF. Here the CDR3 DNA reads TGTGCCAGCAGGCGGGATCCGGGTGAGCAGTACTTC.

The chain joins TRBV10-3 to TRBJ2-5; a weak D match, TRBD2 (6 bases). CDR3 length: 14 residues. V lost 3 bases to trimming and J lost 5 bases, with 13 bases between them. The V gene's germline CDR1 is ENHRY and CDR2 SYGVKD. The CDR3 DNA is TGTGCCATCAGTGATTGGAGGGTGGGGGAGACCCAGTACTTC. This sequence encodes CAISDWRVGETQYF.